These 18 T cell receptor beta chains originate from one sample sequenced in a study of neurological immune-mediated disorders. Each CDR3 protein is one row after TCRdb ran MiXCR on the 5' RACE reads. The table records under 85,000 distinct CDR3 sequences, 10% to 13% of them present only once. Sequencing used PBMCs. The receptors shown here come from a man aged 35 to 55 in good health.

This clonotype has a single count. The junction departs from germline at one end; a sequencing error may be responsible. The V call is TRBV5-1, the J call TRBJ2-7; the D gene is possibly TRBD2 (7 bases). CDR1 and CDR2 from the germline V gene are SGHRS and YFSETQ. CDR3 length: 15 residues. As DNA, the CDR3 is TGCGCCAGCAGATTGGGGGGGCAGACCCCAGGCGAGCAGTACTTC. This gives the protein CASRLGGQTPGEQYF.

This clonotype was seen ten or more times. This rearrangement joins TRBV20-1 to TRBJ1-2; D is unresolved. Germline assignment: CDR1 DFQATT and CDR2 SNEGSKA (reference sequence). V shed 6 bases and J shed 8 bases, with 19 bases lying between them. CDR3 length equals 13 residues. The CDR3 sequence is CSAPGPAVRGYTF. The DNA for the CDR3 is TGCAGTGCCCCCGGGCCAGCGGTGAGAGGCTACACCTTC.

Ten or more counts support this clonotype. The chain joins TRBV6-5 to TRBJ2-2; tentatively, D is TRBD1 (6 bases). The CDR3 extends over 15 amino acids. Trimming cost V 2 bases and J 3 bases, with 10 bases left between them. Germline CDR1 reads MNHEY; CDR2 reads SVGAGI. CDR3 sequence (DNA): TGTGCCAGCAGTTACGCGGCAGGGGACACCGGGGAGCTGTTTTTT. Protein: CASSYAAGDTGELFF.

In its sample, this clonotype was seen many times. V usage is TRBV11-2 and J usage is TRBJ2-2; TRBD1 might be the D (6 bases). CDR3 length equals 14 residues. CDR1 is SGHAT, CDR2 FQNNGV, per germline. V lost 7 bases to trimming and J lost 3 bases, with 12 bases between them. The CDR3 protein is CASTLGGDTGELFF. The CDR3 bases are TGTGCCAGCACCCTAGGGGGTGACACCGGGGAGCTGTTTTTT.

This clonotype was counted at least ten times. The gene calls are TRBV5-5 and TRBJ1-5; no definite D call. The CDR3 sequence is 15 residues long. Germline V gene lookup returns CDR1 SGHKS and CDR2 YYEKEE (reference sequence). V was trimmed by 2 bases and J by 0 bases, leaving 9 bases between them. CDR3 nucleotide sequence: TGTGCCAGCAGCTTAGAGGCACTTAGCAATCAGCCCCAGCATTTT. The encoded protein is CASSLEALSNQPQHF.

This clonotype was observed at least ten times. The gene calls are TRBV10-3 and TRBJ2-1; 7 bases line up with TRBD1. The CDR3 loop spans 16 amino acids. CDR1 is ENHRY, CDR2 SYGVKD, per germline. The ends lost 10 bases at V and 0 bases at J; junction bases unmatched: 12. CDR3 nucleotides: TGTGCCACCTCTCTGTCCGCAGGGGGCTCCTACAATGAGCAGTTCTTC. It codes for CATSLSAGGSYNEQFF.

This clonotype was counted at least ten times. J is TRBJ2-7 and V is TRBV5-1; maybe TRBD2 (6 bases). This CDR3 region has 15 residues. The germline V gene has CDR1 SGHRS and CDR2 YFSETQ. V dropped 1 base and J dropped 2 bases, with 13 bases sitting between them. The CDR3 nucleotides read TGCGCCAGCAGCTTGCTTAGCGGAAACCCCTACGAGCAGTACTTC. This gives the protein CASSLLSGNPYEQYF.

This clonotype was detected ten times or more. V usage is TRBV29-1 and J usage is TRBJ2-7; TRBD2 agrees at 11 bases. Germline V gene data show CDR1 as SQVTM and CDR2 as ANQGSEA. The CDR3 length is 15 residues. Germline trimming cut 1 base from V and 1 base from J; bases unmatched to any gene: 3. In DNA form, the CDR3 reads TGCAGCGTTGAAGGACTAGCGGGGAATTCCTACGAGCAGTACTTC. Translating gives CSVEGLAGNSYEQYF.

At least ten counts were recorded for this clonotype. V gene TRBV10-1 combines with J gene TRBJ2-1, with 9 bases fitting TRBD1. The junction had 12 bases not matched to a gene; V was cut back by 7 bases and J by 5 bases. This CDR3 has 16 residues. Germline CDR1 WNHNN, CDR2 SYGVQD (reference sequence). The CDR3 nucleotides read TGCGCCAGCATAGGCCCGGGACAGGGTAGGGACAATGAGCAGTTCTTC. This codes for CASIGPGQGRDNEQFF.

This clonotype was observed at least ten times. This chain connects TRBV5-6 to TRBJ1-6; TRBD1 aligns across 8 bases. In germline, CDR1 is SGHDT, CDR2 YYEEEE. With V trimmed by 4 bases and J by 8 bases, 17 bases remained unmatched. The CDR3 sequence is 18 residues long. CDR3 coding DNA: TGTGCCAGCAGCGACCGACAGGGGCTACCGGCTGTTTATTCACCCCTCCACTTT. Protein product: CASSDRQGLPAVYSPLHF.

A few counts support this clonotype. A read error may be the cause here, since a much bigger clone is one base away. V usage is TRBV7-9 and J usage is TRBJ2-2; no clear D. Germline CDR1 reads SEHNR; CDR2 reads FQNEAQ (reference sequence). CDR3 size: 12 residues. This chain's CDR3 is CANSLGPGELFF. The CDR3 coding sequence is TGTGCCAACAGCTTAGGCCCCGGGGAGCTGTTTTTT.

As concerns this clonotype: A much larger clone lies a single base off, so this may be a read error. In nucleotides, the CDR3 is TGTGCCAGCAGCCCGCTAGCGGGCTACTACGAGCAGTACTTC. Its translation: CASSPLAGYYEQYF. The chain links TRBV14 to TRBJ2-7, with 8 nucleotides matching TRBD2. Unmatched junction bases numbered 5, after V lost 4 bases and J lost 3 bases. The V gene's germline CDR1 is SGHDN and CDR2 FVKESK. The CDR3 totals 14 residues.

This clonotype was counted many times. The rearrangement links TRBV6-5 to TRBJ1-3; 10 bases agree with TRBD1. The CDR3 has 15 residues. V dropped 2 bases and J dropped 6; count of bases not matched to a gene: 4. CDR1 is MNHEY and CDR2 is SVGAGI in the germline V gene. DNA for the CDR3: TGTGCCAGCAGTTACCGAGGGACAGGGGAAAACACCATATATTTT. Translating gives CASSYRGTGENTIYF.

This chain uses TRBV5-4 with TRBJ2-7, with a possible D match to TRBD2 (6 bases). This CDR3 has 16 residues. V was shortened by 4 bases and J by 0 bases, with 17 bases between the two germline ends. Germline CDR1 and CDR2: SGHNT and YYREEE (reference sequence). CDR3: CASSDRTGTPSYEQYF. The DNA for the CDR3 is TGTGCCAGCAGCGATCGAACCGGGACTCCCTCCTACGAGCAGTACTTC. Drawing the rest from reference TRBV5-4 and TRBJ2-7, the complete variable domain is ETGVTQSPTHLIKTRGQQVTLRCSSQSGHNTVSWYQQALGQGPQFIFQYYREEENGRGNFPPRFSGLQFPNYSSELNVNALELDDSALYLCASSDRTGTPSYEQYFGPGTRLTVT.

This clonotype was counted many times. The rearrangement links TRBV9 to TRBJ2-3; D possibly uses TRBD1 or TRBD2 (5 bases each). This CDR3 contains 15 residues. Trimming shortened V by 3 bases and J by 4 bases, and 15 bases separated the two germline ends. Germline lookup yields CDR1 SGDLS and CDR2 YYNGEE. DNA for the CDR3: TGTGCCAGCAGCGCGGGGACCCAAGGGGCAGATACGCAGTATTTT. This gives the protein CASSAGTQGADTQYF.

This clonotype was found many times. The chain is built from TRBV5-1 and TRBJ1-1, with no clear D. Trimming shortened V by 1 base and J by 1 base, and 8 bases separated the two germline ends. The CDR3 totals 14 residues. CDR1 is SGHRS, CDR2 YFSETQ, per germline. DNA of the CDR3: TGCGCCAGCAGCTTGACCCCGGAGAACACTGAAGCTTTCTTT. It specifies CASSLTPENTEAFF.

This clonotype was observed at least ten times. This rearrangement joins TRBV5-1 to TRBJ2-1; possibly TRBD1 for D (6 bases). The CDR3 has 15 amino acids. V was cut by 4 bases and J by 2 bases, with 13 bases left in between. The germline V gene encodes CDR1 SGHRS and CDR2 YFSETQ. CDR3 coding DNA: TGCGCCAGCAGCCTTACGGACAGCGCCTACAATGAGCAGTTCTTC. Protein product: CASSLTDSAYNEQFF. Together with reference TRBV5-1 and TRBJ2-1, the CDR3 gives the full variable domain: KAGVTQTPRYLIKTRGQQVTLSCSPISGHRSVSWYQQTPGQGLQFLFEYFSETQRNKGNFPGRFSGRQFSNSRSEMNVSTLELGDSALYLCASSLTDSAYNEQFFGPGTRLTVL.

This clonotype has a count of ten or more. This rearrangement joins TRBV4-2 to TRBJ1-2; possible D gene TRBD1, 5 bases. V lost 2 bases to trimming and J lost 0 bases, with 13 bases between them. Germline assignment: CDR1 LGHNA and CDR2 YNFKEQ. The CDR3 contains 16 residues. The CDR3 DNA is TGTGCCAGCAGCCAAAACTCCGGGACGGCTAACTATGGCTACACCTTC. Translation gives CASSQNSGTANYGYTF.